These T cell receptor beta chains were read from a single sample in a study of identical twins. TCRdb used MiXCR to reprocess the 5' RACE reads, holding one entry per CDR3 protein. Of roughly 700,000 distinct CDR3 sequences listed, 8.6% are singletons. The same sample was also studied in work on yellow fever vaccine responses in identical twins.

The sample consisted of PBMCs. The origin of the receptors is a woman younger than 35 in good health. The CDR3 runs from the conserved cysteine through the conserved F or W. The D gene is left open where the match is weak. Some rows mark clone size as missing; the rest say once, few, many or name a class of expanded clone.

abundance: many
j_gene: TRBJ2-3
d_gene: TRBD2
v_gene: TRBV25-1
CDR3nt: TGTGCCAGCAGTGAATCCACTAGCGGGAGAGTTGGCACAGATACGCAGTATTTT
CDR3aa: CASSESTSGRVGTDTQYF

abundance: .
j_gene: TRBJ1-5
d_gene: TRBD1
v_gene: TRBV30
CDR3nt: TGTGCCTGGAGTGTAACAGGGGGAAATCAGCCCCAGCATTTT
CDR3aa: CAWSVTGGNQPQHF

abundance: .
j_gene: TRBJ2-2
d_gene: .
v_gene: TRBV23-1
CDR3nt: TGCGCCAGCAGTCAATCTAAGGGGGCGAACACCGGGGAGCTGTTTTTT
CDR3aa: CASSQSKGANTGELFF

abundance: few
j_gene: TRBJ2-7
d_gene: TRBD1
v_gene: TRBV4-3
CDR3nt: TGCGCCAGCAGCCAAGACTGGCAGGGGGCCTACGAGCAGTACTTC
CDR3aa: CASSQDWQGAYEQYF

abundance: many
j_gene: TRBJ1-6
d_gene: .
v_gene: TRBV10-3
CDR3nt: TGTGCCATCATGGGCGAATGGCCGAATAATTCACCCCTCCACTTT
CDR3aa: CAIMGEWPNNSPLHF

abundance: few
j_gene: TRBJ1-5
d_gene: .
v_gene: TRBV30
CDR3nt: TGTGCCTGGGGGCCCTATCAGCCCCAGCATTTT
CDR3aa: CAWGPYQPQHF

abundance: .
j_gene: TRBJ2-1
d_gene: .
v_gene: TRBV7-3
CDR3nt: TGTGCCAGCAGCTTAACGTACGGGGGTGAGCAGTTCTTC
CDR3aa: CASSLTYGGEQFF

abundance: .
j_gene: TRBJ2-2
d_gene: TRBD1
v_gene: TRBV6-1
CDR3nt: TGTGCCAGCAGAGGGACAGGGCCCACCGGGGAGCTGTTTTTT
CDR3aa: CASRGTGPTGELFF

abundance: .
j_gene: TRBJ2-7
d_gene: TRBD1
v_gene: TRBV16
CDR3nt: TGTGCCAGCAGCCAACTACTACGGGACAGGGCCTACGAGCAGTACTTC
CDR3aa: CASSQLLRDRAYEQYF

abundance: few
j_gene: TRBJ2-7
d_gene: TRBD2
v_gene: TRBV4-2
CDR3nt: TGTGCCAGCAGCCCGCTAGCGGGGGGCCTCCTTGAGCAGTACTTC
CDR3aa: CASSPLAGGLLEQYF